This T cell receptor beta chain was recovered during a study of blood T cell repertoires in COVID-19. The J segment lost 6 bases and the V segment lost 4 bases, leaving 12 bases of the junction unmatched. This CDR3 region has 17 residues. Germline values: CDR1 SGHTA, CDR2 FQGNSA. This clone was seen once. Using immunoSEQ multiplex PCR, the repertoire was profiled, and TCRdb retains in-frame clones only, with some absent. The sample shows about 150,000 clones, 88% of them seen only once. This chain uses TRBV7-2 with TRBJ1-2; 12 nucleotides line up with TRBD1. The clonotype was recovered from a man in his fifties who had recovered from COVID-19. The sequencing input was peripheral blood. CDR3 bases: TGTGCCAGCAGCTCAGTCCCTCCCGGGACAGGGGGCAATGGCTACACCTTC. It yields the protein CASSSVPPGTGGNGYTF.